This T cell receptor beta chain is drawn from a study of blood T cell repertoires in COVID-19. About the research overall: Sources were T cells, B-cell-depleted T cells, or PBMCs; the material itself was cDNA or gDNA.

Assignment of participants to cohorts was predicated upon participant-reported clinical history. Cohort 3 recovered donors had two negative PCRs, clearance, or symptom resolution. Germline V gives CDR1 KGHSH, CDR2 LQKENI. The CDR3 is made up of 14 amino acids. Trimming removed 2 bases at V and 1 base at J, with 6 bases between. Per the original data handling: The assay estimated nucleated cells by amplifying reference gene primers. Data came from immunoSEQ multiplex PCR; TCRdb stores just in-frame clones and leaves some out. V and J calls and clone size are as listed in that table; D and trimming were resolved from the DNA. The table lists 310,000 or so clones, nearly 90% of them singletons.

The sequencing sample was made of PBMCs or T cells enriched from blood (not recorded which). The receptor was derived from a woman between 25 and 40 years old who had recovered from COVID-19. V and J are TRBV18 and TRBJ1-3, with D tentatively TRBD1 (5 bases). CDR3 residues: CASSPKGSGNTIYF. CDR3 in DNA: TGTGCCAGCTCACCAAAGGGGTCTGGAAACACCATATATTTT.